This T cell receptor (beta chain) is from a study of shared clonotypes between healthy human individuals (dated by TCRdb to about 2020). Background for the entire study: Three men and a couple of women, aged 18 to 49 years, made up the cohort. Different laboratories and diverse techniques were used to prepare libraries and sequence TCR repertoires, to increase sequencing depth and limit assay-specific biases. Per donor, leukapheresis produced somewhere between about 0.8 and 9 billion PBMCs. To estimate repertoire size and how much clonotype sharing occurs between individuals, the study deeply sequenced the blood TCR repertoires of several healthy adults. Per donor, three plates each were used for CD4 naive and CD4 memory, two for CD8 naive, and one for CD8 memory. The study at large found these results: Clonotypes shared by all four sorted-subset donors showed higher generation probabilities than non-shared clonotypes. The small number of donors limited the genetic and exposure-history diversity represented. Based on pairwise subsampling, the degree of clonotype sharing among donors was expected to be affected by sequencing depth. Even with the large sequencing depth, rarefaction of the sorted-subset datasets indicated that sequencing was incomplete. Naive subsets generally had larger estimated clonotype richness than memory subsets did. When several donors were compared, the shared fraction of clonotypes was 5% to 6.5% for naive CD4, approximately 3.3% for naive CD8, 2.3% for memory CD4, and about 0.36% for memory CD8. Sampling was restricted to blood, and TCR repertoires in tissues likely differ from the TCR repertoires found in blood.

Turning to this clone: Its antigen is still unknown. No qualities accompany the bases; no much larger clone lies one base away.

Using the deep immunoSEQ assay, multiplex PCR amplified TCR CDR3 regions from genomic DNA. For each cell subset, the extracted genomic DNA was distributed evenly across all wells of several immunoSEQ 96-well plates, and each plate served as one replicate. For sorted subsets, about 220 ng of genomic DNA, equivalent to some 33,000 T cell genomes, went into each replicate PCR. Purified libraries were measured with a Qubit 3.0 fluorometer, size-checked on a Bioanalyzer 2100, and measured again with the KAPA Library Quantification kit. A separate single-read 150-cycle Illumina NextSeq 550 flow cell was used to sequence each immunoSEQ 96-well plate. Concerning the study's data processing: Because the immunoSEQ output included only junctional sequences and no quality scores, the filtering could not be the same as the filtering used for full-length reads. To assign V/J genes and CDR3, sequences were annotated using PyIR, a Python wrapper for IgBLAST v1.9, with IMGT germline references. Reads with weak V/J assignments (E-value above 1e-6), missing CDR3, stop codons, out-of-frame junctions, or ambiguous translated residues were removed. V3J clonotypes were defined by identical inferred V gene, J gene, and CDR3 amino acid sequence. Percentage overlap between repertoires was computed as shared unique clonotypes divided by the size of the smaller repertoire. Richness of each repertoire was evaluated using RTK rarefaction, the Chao1 estimator, and Recon v2.1 estimates of unobserved clonotypes. OLGA was used to compute generation probabilities for all TCRbeta clonotypes that the gDNA method yielded from a handful of donors. TCRdb stores this immuneACCESS table with in-frame sequences only. Part of the clones is absent; in the studies checked, under half of the shortfall reflects unresolved V genes, and no reason is known for the rest. For V, J and clone size, that table is used; D and trimming come from the DNA. Across this sample there are roughly 680,000 clones, with over 55% seen only once. The top ten clonotypes cover around 1.7% of the sample.

The donors were healthy, HIV-negative adults who had no recently reported acute infections or vaccinations. Only Caucasian adults living in Nashville, Tennessee, USA were represented among the donors. Magnetic negative selection was used to enrich CD4+ T cells, after which naive cells were positively selected on CD45RA and the negative fraction became the memory subset. Blood was collected by leukapheresis, and PBMCs were isolated by Ficoll-Histopaque density gradient centrifugation and then cryopreserved in liquid nitrogen vapor phase. Analytical flow cytometry was used to check the purity and quantity of every magnetically sorted T cell population. Each sorted fraction had its genomic DNA isolated and then quantified by UV absorbance on a Nanodrop 2000c. The clonotype was recovered from a woman aged 30 to 39 in good health. Sequenced input: memory CD4+ T cells sorted from blood. Read against the paper, the sample's cell subset or site label means: CD45RA-negative fraction.

The base sequence is TGTGCCAGCAGCTTTTCCTCCCACTCCTACGAGCAGTACTTC. Its coded protein is CASSFSSHSYEQYF. The sequence joins TRBV11-2 to TRBJ2-7; the D gene is unclear. CDR1 and CDR2 were assigned from the germline V gene as SGHAT and FQNNGV. V gives up 3 bases and J gives up 0 bases, and the segment between their germline ends measures 9 bases. The CDR3 contains 14 residues, cysteine and phenylalanine counted. Only the CDR3 region is kept as DNA, spanning 42 bases read in frame from base 1.